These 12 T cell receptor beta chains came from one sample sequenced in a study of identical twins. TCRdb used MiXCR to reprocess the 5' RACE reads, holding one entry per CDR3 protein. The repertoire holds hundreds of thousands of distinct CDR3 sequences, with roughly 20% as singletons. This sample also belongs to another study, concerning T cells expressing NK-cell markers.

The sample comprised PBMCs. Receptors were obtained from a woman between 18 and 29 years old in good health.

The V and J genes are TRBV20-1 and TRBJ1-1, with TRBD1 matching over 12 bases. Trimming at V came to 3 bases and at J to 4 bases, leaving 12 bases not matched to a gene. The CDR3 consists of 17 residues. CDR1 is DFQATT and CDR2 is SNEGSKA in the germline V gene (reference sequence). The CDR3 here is CSASSGTGGAYGTEAFF. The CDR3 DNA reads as TGCAGTGCTAGTTCCGGGACAGGGGGCGCGTACGGCACTGAAGCTTTCTTT.

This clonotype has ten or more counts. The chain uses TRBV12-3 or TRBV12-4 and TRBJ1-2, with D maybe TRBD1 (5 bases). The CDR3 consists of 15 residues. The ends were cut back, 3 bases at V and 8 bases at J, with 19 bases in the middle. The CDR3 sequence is CASSFRRQGTKGYTF. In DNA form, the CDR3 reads TGTGCCAGCAGTTTTCGTCGCCAGGGAACGAAGGGCTACACCTTC.

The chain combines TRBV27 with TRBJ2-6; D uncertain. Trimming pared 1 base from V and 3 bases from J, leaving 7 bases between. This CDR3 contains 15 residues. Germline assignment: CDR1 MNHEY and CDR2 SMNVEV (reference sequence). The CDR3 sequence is CASSLFINGANVLTF. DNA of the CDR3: TGTGCCAGCAGTTTATTTATAAATGGGGCCAACGTCCTGACTTTC.

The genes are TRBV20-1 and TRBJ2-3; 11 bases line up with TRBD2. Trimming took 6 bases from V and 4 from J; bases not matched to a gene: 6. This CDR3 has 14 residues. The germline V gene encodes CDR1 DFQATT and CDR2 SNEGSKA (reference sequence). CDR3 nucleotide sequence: TGCAGTGCCATAACTAGCGGGGGAGCAGATACGCAGTATTTT. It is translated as CSAITSGGADTQYF.

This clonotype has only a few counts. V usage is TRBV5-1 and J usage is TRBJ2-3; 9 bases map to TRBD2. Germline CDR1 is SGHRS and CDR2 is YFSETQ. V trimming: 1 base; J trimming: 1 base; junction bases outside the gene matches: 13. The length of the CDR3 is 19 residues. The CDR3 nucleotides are TGCGCCAGCAGCTTGTTCCTCCTAGCGGGAAATGAGCGCACAGATACGCAGTATTTT. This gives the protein CASSLFLLAGNERTDTQYF.

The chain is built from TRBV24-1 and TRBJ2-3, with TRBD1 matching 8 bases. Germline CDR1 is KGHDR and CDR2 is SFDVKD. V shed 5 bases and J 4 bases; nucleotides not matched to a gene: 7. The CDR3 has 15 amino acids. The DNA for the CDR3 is TGTGCCACCAGTGGAGGACAGGGAGTATCAGATACGCAGTATTTT. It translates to CATSGGQGVSDTQYF.

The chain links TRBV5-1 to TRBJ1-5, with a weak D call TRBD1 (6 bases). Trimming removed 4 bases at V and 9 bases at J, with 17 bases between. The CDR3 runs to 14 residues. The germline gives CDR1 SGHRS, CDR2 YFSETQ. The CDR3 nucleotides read TGCGCCAGCAGCCCTGAAGGGGGGTTCGGGCCCCAGCATTTT. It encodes CASSPEGGFGPQHF. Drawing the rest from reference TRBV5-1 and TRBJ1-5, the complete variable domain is KAGVTQTPRYLIKTRGQQVTLSCSPISGHRSVSWYQQTPGQGLQFLFEYFSETQRNKGNFPGRFSGRQFSNSRSEMNVSTLELGDSALYLCASSPEGGFGPQHFGDGTRLSIL.

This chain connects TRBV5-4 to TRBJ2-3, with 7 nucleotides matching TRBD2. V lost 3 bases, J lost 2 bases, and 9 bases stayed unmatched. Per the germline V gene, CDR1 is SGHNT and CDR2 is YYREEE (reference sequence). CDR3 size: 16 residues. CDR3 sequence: CASSSLGGGITDTQYF. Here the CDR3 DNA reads TGTGCCAGCAGCTCTCTTGGCGGGGGAATCACAGATACGCAGTATTTT.

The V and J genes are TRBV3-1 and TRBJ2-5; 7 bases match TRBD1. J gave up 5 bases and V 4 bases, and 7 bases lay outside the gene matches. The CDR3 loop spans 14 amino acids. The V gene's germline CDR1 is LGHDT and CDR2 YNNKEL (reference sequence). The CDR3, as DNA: TGTGCCAGCAGCCTCTACAGGGGCATGGAGACCCAGTACTTC. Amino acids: CASSLYRGMETQYF.

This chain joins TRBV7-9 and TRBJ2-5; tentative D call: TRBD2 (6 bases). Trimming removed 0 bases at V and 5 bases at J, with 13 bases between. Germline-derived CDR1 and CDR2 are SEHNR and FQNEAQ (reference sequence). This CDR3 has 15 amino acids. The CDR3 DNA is TGTGCCAGCAGCTTAGCGCGGCTAGCGAAGGAGACCCAGTACTTC. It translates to CASSLARLAKETQYF.

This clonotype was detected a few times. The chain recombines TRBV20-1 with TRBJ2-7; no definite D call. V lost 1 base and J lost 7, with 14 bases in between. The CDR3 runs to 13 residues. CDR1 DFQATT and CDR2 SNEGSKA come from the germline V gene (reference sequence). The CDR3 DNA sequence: TGCAGTGCTAGAGGTACCTACCCCTTAGAGCAGTACTTC. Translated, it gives CSARGTYPLEQYF.

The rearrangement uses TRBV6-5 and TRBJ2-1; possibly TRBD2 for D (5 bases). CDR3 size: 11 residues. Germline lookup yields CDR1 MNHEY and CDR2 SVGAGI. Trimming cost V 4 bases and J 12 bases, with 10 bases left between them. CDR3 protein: CASSSERRQFF. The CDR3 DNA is TGTGCCAGCAGTTCCGAGCGGAGGCAGTTCTTC.